This T cell receptor beta chain comes out of a study of shared clonotypes between healthy human individuals. Looking at the study overall: The donors, two women and three men, were aged 18 to 49.

Deep-level running was used for the assay. Measured with immunoSEQ multiplex PCR; TCRdb has only the in-frame clones, and not every one. The profile covers millions of clones, with roughly 92% appearing a single time and around 0.14% taken by the ten largest. Every one of the donors was a Caucasian adult that lived in Nashville, Tennessee. The CDR3 extends over 14 amino acids. Looked up from germline, CDR1 is MNHNS and CDR2 is SASEGT. Trimming pared 7 bases from V and 1 base from J, leaving 13 bases between. Sequenced sample: naive CD4+ T cells sorted from blood. Subset given: CD45RA+ positively selected. This rearrangement joins TRBV6-1 to TRBJ1-2, with D maybe TRBD1 (5 bases). This TCR was recovered from a man between 18 and 35 years old in good health. CDR3 coding DNA: TGTGCCAGCATTAGGGGCCCAGATAACTATGGCTACACCTTC. As protein: CASIRGPDNYGYTF.